This T cell receptor beta chain was recovered during a study of blood T cell repertoires in COVID-19. TCRdb's copy holds only in-frame clones and misses some; the assay was immunoSEQ multiplex PCR. The sample includes about 110,000 clones, about nine tenths of them seen just once. The CDR3 runs 12 residues. V dropped 6 bases and J dropped 7; count of bases not matched to a gene: 5. The germline gives CDR1 KGHSH, CDR2 LQKENI. The clonotype was recovered from a human donor in a cohort sampled during active COVID-19. The sample consisted of peripheral blood. V usage is TRBV18 and J usage is TRBJ1-1; 7 bases agree with TRBD1. As DNA, the CDR3 is TGTGCCAGCTCCCCGGGACAGCTTGAAGCTTTCTTT. This encodes CASSPGQLEAFF.